This T cell receptor beta chain was sequenced in a study of tumor-infiltrating lymphocytes in primary liver carcinoma. Looked up from germline, CDR1 is MDHEN and CDR2 is SYDVKM. Trimming stripped 2 bases from V and 2 bases from J, with 12 bases between. This CDR3 is 15 amino acids long. This clonotype was detected a few times. The source of the blood RNA was unsorted whole blood, and germline DNA was extracted as well. Using a constant-region primer together with ProtoScript II reverse transcriptase, TCR beta cDNA was made from roughly 540 ng of total RNA. Libraries of TCR beta came from three nested multiplex PCR rounds with slightly modified ARM-PCR. PCR rounds one and two used TRBV1-TRBV30 forward primers with a C-beta reverse primer for 10 cycles each. From the multiplex PCR reads, TCRdb called clonotypes with MiXCR, one entry per CDR3 protein. This table has 300,000 to 350,000 distinct CDR3 sequences, approximately 54% appearing once.

Sequencing used peripheral blood. The TCR was taken from a woman aged 25 to 45 with primary liver carcinoma and hepatitis B virus infection. The chain joins TRBV28 to TRBJ2-5; tentative D call: TRBD1 (5 bases). DNA for the CDR3: TGTGCCAGCAGTTTAGACCGAAAGGGGCAAGAGACCCAGTACTTC. Protein product: CASSLDRKGQETQYF.